This TCR beta chain stems from a study of human T cells and chemical hapten exposure. Whole-study context: Per-sample TCR yield variability stemmed mainly from small pooled library volume differences.

Regarding the study as a whole: No shift was seen in TCRs above 1 in 1000 frequency with DPC sensitization.

The CDR3 contains 15 residues. CDR1 and CDR2 from the germline V gene are KGHSH and LQKENI. MiXCR, run by TCRdb on the RACE reads, gives a single entry per CDR3 protein. This sample has a few hundred thousand distinct CDR3 sequences, with 5% to 6.5% found just once. Described time point: pre-sensitization, week 0. Treatment defined: therapeutic diphenylcyclopropenone sensitization with weekly scalp DPC. Staff drew blood before applying each patch test. This clonotype showed up just once. Its antigen is unidentified. A clone one base away is much larger, so this may be a read error. This TCR was recovered from a woman under 30 with alopecia areata. Some clones in this sample may be carry-over from other donors' samples. Sample: whole blood, taken in connection with sensitization to the hapten diphenylcyclopropenone (DPC). The chain links TRBV18 to TRBJ2-7; D possibly corresponds to TRBD1 (6 bases). The CDR3 region has the DNA TGTGACAGCTCACCCCGGGACGGACAGACCTACGAGCAGTACTTC. It translates to CDSSPRDGQTYEQYF.